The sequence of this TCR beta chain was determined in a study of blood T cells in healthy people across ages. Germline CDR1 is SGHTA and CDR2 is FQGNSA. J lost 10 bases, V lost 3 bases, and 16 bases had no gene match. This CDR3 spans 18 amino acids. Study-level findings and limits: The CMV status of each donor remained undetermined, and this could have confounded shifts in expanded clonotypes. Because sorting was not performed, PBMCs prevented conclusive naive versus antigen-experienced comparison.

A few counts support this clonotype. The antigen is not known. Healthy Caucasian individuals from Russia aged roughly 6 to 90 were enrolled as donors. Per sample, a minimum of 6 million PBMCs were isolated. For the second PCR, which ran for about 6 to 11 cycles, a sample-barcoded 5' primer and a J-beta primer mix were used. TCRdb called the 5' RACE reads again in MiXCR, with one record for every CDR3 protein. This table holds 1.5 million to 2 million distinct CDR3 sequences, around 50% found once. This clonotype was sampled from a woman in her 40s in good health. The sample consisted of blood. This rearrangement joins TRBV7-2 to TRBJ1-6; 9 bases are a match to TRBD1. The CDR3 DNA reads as TGTGCCAGCAGCTTCCGCCGGACAGGGGCTTTAAATCGATCACCCCTCCACTTT. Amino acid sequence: CASSFRRTGALNRSPLHF.